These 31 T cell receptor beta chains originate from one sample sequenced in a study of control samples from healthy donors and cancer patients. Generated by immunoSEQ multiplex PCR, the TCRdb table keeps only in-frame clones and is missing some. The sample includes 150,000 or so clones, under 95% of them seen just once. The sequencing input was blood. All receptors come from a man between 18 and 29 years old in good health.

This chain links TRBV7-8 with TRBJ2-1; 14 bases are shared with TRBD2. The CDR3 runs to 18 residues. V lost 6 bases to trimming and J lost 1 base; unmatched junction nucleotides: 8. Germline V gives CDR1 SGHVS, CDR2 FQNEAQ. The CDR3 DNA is TGTGCCAGCAGTCCGGGACTAGCGGGAGAGGTGTCCTACAATGAGCAGTTCTTC. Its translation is CASSPGLAGEVSYNEQFF. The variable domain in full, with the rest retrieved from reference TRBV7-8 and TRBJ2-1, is GAGVSQSPRYKVAKRGQDVALRCDPISGHVSLFWYQQALGQGPEFLTYFQNEAQLDKSGLPSDRFFAERPEGSVSTLKIQRTQQEDSAVYLCASSPGLAGEVSYNEQFFGPGTRLTVL.

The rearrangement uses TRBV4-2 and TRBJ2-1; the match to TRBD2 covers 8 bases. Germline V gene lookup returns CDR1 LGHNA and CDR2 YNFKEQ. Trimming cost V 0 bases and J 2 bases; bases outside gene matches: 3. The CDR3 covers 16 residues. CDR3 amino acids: CASSQEREATYNEQFF. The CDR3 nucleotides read TGTGCCAGCAGCCAAGAGCGGGAGGCAACCTACAATGAGCAGTTCTTC.

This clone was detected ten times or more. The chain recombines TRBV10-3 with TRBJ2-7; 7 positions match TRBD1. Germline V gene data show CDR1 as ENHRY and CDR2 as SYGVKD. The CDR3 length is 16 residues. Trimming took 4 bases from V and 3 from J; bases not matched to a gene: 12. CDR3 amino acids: CAISVGWGQRIYEQYF. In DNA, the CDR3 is TGTGCCATCAGTGTAGGTTGGGGACAGCGGATCTACGAGCAGTACTTC.

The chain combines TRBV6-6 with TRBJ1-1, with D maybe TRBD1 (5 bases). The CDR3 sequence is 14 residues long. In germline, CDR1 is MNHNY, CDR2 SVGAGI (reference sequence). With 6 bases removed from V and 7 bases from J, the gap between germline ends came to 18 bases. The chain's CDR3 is CASRPTSGRNEAFF. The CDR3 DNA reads TGTGCCAGCAGACCTACCTCAGGGCGGAATGAAGCTTTCTTT.

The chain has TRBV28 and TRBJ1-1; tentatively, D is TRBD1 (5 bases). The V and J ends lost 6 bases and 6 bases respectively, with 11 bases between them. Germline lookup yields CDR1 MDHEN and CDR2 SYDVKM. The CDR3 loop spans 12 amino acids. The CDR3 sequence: CASSPWGSEAFF. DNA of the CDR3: TGTGCCAGCAGCCCGTGGGGGTCTGAAGCTTTCTTT. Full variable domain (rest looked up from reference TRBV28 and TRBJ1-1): DVKVTQSSRYLVKRTGEKVFLECVQDMDHENMFWYRQDPGLGLRLIYFSYDVKMKEKGDIPEGYSVSREKKERFSLILESASTNQTSMYLCASSPWGSEAFFGQGTRLTVV.

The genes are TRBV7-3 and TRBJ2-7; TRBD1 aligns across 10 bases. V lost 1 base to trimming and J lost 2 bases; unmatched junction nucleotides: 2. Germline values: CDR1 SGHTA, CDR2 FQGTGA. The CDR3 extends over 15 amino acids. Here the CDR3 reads CASSLSGQGAYEQYF. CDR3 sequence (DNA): TGTGCCAGCAGCTTAAGTGGACAGGGGGCCTACGAGCAGTACTTC.

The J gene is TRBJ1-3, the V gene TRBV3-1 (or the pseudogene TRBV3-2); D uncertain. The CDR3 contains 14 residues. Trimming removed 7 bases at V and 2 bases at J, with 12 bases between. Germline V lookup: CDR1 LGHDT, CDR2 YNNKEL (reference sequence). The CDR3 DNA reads TGTGCCAGCACAACGGAGTCGGCTGGAAACACCATATATTTT. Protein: CASTTESAGNTIYF.

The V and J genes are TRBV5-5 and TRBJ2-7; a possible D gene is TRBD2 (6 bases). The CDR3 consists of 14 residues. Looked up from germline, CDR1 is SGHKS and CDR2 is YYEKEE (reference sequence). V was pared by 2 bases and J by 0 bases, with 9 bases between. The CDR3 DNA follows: TGTGCCAGCAGCTTTTTCGGGAGCTCCTACGAGCAGTACTTC. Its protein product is CASSFFGSSYEQYF.

CDR3 sequence (DNA): TGCGCCAGCTTCCTGGAGGCGGGAGATGTCGATGAGCAGTTCTTC. The encoded protein is CASFLEAGDVDEQFF. V gene TRBV5-1 combines with J gene TRBJ2-1, with TRBD2 matching over 7 bases. V was clipped by 7 bases and J by 8 bases; unmatched bases: 15. CDR1 is SGHRS, CDR2 YFSETQ, per germline. CDR3 length: 15 residues. The full variable domain, completed using reference TRBV5-1 and TRBJ2-1, is KAGVTQTPRYLIKTRGQQVTLSCSPISGHRSVSWYQQTPGQGLQFLFEYFSETQRNKGNFPGRFSGRQFSNSRSEMNVSTLELGDSALYLCASFLEAGDVDEQFFGPGTRLTVL.

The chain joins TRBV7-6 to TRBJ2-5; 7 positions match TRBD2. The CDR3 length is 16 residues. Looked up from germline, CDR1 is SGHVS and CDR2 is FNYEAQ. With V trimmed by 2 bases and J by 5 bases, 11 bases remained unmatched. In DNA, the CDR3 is TGTGCCAGCAGCTTAAGTGGGCTAGCGGCGGGGGAGACCCAGTACTTC. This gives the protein CASSLSGLAAGETQYF.

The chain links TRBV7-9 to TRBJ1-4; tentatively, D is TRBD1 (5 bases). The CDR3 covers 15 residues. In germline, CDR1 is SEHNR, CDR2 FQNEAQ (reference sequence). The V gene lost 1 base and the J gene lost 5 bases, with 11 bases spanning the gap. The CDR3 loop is CASSLVPGTNEKLFF. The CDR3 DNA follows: TGTGCCAGCAGCTTAGTACCGGGGACGAATGAAAAACTGTTTTTT. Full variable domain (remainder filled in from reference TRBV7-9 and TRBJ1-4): DTGVSQNPRHKITKRGQNVTFRCDPISEHNRLYWYRQTLGQGPEFLTYFQNEAQLEKSRLLSDRFSAERPKGSFSTLEIQRTEQGDSAMYLCASSLVPGTNEKLFFGSGTQLSVL.

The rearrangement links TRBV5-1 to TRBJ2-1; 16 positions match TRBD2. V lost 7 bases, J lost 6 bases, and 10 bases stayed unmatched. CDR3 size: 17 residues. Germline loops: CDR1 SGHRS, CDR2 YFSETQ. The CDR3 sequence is CASSKGLAGGMGNEQFF. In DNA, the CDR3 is TGCGCCAGCTCAAAGGGACTAGCGGGAGGGATGGGCAATGAGCAGTTCTTC.

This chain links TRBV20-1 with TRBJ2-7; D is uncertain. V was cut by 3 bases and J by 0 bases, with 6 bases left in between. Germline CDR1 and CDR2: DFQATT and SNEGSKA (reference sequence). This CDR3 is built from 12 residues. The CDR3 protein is CSASGSSYEQYF. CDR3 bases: TGCAGTGCTAGTGGGTCCTCCTACGAGCAGTACTTC.

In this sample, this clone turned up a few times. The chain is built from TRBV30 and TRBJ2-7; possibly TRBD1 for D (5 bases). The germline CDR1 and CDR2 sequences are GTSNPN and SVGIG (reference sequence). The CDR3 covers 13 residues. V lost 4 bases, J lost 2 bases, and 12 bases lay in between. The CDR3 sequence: CAWTYQGPYEQYF. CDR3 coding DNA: TGTGCCTGGACGTACCAGGGTCCCTACGAGCAGTACTTC.

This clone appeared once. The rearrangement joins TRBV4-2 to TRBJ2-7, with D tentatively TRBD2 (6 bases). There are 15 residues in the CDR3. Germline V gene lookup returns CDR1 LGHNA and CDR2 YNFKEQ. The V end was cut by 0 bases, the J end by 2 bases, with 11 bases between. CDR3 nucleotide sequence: TGTGCCAGCAGCCAAGAGGAGGGAATAACCTACGAGCAGTACTTC. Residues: CASSQEEGITYEQYF.

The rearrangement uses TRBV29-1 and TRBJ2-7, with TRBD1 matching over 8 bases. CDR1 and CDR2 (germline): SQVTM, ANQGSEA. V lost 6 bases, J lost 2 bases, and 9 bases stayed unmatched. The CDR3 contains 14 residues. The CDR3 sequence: CSVEADRVPYEQYF. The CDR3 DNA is TGCAGCGTCGAGGCGGACAGGGTCCCCTACGAGCAGTACTTC.

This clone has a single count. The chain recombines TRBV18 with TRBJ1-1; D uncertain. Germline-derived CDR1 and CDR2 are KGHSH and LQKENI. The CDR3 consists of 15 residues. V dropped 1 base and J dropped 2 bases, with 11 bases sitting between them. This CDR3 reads CASSPLTKINTEAFF. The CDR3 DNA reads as TGTGCCAGCTCACCACTAACAAAAATCAACACTGAAGCTTTCTTT.

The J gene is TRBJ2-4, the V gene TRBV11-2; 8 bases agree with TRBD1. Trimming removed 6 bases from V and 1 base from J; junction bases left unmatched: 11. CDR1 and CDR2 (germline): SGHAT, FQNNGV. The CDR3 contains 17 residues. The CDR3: CASRAAAGGLAKNIQYF. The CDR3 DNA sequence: TGTGCCAGCAGGGCCGCAGCAGGGGGCTTGGCCAAAAACATTCAGTACTTC.

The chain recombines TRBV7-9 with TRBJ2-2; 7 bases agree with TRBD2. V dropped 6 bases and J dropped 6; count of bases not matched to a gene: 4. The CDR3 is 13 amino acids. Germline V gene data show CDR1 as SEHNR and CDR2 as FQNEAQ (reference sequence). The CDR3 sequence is CASRSGGAGELFF. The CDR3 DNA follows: TGTGCCAGCAGATCGGGGGGAGCCGGGGAGCTGTTTTTT.

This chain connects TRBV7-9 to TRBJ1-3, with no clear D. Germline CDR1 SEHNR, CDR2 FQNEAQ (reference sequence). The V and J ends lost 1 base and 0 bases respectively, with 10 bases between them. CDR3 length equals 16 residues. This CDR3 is CASSLGVPHSGNTIYF. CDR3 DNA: TGTGCCAGCAGCTTAGGAGTCCCGCACTCTGGAAACACCATATATTTT.

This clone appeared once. Written as DNA, the CDR3 is TGTGCCTGGAGCCGACAGGGGATAAATCTTTCCTACGAGCAGTACTTC. It specifies CAWSRQGINLSYEQYF. V is TRBV30 and J is TRBJ2-7; 8 bases agree with TRBD1. CDR1 is GTSNPN, CDR2 SVGIG, per germline (reference sequence). The CDR3 length is 16 residues. Trimming took 3 bases from V and 1 from J; bases not matched to a gene: 11.

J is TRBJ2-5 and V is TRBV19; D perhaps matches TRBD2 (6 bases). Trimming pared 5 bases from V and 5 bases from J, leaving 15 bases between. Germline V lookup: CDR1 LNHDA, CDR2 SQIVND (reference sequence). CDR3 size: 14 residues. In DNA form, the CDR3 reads TGTGCCAGTAGTCGGGGCGGGACTGCGGAGACCCAGTACTTC. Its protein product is CASSRGGTAETQYF.

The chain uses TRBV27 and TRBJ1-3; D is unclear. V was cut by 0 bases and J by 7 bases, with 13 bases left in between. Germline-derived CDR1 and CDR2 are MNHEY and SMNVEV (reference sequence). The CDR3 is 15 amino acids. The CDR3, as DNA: TGTGCCAGCAGTTTATCATCTTTCCCCGGGAACACCATATATTTT. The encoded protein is CASSLSSFPGNTIYF.

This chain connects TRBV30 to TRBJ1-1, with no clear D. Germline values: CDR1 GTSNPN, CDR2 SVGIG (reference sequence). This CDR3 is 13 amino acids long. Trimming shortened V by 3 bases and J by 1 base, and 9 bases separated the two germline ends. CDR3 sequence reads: CAWSQRANTEAFF. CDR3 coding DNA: TGTGCCTGGAGCCAGCGAGCGAACACTGAAGCTTTCTTT.

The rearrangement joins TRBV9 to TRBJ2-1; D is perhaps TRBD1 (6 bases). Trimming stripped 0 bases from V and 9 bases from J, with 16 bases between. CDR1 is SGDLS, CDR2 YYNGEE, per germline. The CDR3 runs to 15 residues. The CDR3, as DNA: TGTGCCAGCAGCGTAGATAGTAGCGTAGGGGGTGAGCAGTTCTTC. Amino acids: CASSVDSSVGGEQFF. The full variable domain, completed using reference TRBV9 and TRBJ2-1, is DSGVTQTPKHLITATGQRVTLRCSPRSGDLSVYWYQQSLDQGLQFLIQYYNGEERAKGNILERFSAQQFPDLHSELNLSSLELGDSALYFCASSVDSSVGGEQFFGPGTRLTVL.

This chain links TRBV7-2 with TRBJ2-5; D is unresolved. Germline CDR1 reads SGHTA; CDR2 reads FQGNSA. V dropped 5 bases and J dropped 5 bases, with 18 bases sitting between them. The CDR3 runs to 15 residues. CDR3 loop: CASSPPGPMDETQYF. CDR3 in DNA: TGTGCCAGCAGCCCCCCAGGTCCTATGGACGAGACCCAGTACTTC.

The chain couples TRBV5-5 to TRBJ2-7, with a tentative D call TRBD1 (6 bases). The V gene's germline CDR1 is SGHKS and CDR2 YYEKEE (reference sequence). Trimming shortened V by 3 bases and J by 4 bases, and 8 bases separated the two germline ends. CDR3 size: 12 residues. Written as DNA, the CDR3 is TGTGCCAGCAGCTGGGGGCCGTACGAGCAGTACTTC. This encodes CASSWGPYEQYF.

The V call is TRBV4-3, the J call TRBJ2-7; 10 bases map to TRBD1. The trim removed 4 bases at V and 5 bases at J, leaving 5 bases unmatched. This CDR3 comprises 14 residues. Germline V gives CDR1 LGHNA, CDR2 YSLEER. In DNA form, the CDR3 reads TGCGCCAGCAGCCTAGGGACAGGGGTTCACGAGCAGTACTTC. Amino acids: CASSLGTGVHEQYF.

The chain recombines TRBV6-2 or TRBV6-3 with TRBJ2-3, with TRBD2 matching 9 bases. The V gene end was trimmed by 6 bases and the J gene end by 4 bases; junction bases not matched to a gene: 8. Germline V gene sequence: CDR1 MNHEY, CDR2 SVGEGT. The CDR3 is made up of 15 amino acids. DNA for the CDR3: TGTGCCAGCAGCTCCTTAGCGGGAGAGCCAGATACGCAGTATTTT. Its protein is CASSSLAGEPDTQYF.

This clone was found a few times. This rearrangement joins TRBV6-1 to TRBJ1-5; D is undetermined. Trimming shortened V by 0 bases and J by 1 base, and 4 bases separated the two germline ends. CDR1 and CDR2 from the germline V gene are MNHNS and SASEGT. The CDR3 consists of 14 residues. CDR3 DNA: TGTGCCAGCAGTGAAGCCTTCAGCAATCAGCCCCAGCATTTT. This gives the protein CASSEAFSNQPQHF.

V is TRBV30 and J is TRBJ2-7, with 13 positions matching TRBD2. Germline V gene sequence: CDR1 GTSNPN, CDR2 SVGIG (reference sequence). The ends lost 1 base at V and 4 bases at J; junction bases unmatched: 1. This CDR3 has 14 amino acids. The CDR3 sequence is CAWSGGLAGYEQYF. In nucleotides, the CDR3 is TGTGCCTGGAGTGGGGGACTAGCGGGATACGAGCAGTACTTC.